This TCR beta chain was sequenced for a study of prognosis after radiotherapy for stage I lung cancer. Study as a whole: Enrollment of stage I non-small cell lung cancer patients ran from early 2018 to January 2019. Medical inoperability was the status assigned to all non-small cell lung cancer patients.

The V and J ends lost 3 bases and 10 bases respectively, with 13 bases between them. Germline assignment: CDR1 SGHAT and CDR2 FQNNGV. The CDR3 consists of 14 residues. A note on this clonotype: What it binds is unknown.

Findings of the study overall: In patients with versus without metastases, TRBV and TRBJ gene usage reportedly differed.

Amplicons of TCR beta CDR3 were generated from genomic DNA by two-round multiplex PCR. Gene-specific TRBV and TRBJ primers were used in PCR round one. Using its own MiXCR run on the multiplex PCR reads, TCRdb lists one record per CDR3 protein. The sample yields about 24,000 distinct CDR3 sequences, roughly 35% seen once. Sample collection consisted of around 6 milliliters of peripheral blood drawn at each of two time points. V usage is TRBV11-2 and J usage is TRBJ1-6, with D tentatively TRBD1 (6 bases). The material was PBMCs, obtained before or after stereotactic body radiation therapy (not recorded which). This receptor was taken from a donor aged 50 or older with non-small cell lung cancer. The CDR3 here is CASSFNRVDSPLHF. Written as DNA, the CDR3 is TGTGCCAGCAGCTTTAACAGGGTAGACTCACCCCTCCACTTT.